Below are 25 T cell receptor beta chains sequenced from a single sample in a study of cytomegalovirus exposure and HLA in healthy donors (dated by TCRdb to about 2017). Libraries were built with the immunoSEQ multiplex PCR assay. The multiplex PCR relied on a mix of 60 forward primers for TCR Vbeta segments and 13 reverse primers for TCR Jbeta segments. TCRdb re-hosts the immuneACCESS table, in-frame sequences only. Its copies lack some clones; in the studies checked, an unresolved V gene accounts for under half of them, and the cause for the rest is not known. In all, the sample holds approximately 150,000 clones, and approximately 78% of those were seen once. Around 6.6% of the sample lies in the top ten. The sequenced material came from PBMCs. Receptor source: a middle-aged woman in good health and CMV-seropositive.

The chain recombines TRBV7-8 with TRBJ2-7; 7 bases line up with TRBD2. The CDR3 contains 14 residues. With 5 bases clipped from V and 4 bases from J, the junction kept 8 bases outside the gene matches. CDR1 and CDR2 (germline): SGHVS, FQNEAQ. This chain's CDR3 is CASSPGGIGYEQYF. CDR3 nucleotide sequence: TGTGCCAGCAGCCCCGGGGGGATAGGATACGAGCAGTACTTC.

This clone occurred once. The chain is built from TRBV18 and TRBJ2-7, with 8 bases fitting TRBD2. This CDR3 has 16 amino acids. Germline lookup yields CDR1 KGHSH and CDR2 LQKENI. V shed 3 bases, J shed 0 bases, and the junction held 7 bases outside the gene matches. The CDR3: CASSPSGTRSSYEQYF. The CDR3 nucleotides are TGTGCCAGCTCACCGAGCGGGACTAGGAGCTCCTACGAGCAGTACTTC. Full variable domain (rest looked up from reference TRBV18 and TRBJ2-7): NAGVMQNPRHLVRRRGQEARLRCSPMKGHSHVYWYRQLPEEGLKFMVYLQKENIIDESGMPKERFSAEFPKEGPSILRIQQVVRGDSAAYFCASSPSGTRSSYEQYFGPGTRLTVT.

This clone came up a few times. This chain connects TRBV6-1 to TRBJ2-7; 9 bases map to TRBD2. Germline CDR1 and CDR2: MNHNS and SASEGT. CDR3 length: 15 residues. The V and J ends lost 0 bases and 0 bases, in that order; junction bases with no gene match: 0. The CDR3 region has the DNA TGTGCCAGCAGTGAAGCTAGCGGGAGCTCCTACGAGCAGTACTTC. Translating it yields CASSEASGSSYEQYF.

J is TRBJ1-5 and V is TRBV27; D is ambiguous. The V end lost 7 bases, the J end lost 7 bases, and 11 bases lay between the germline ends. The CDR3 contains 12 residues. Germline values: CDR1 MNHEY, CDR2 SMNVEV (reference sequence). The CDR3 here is CASTYSPQPQHF. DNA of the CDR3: TGTGCCAGCACCTACAGCCCCCAGCCCCAGCATTTT.

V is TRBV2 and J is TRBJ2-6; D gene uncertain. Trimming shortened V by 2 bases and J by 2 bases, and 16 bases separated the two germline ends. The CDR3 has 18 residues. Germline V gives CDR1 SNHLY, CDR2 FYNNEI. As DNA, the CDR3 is TGTGCCAGCAGTGAACAGAGATCTCTAGGCGCTGGGGCCAACGTCCTGACTTTC. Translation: CASSEQRSLGAGANVLTF.

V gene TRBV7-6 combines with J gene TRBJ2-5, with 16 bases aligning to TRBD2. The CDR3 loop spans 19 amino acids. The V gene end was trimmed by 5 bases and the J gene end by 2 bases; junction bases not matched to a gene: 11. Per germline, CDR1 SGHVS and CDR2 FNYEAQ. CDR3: CASSQGLAGGPGGQETQYF. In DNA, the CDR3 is TGTGCCAGCAGCCAGGGACTAGCGGGAGGGCCGGGAGGGCAAGAGACCCAGTACTTC.

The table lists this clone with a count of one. CDR3 coding DNA: TGTGCCAGCAGTGGGACTAGCCTGAATACGCAGTATTTT. Translated, it gives CASSGTSLNTQYF. The chain has TRBV28 and TRBJ2-3, with 9 bases lining up with TRBD2. Trimming at V came to 5 bases and at J to 7 bases, leaving 4 bases not matched to a gene. The CDR3 is 13 residues long. Germline V gene sequence: CDR1 MDHEN, CDR2 SYDVKM.

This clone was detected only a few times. The CDR3, as DNA: TGTGCCAGTAGCGGGGGACAGGGGGTTTTCAATGAGCAGTTCTTC. It specifies CASSGGQGVFNEQFF. The gene calls are TRBV19 and TRBJ2-1; TRBD1 agrees at 11 bases. The germline V gene has CDR1 LNHDA and CDR2 SQIVND (reference sequence). V lost 6 bases, J lost 6 bases, and 7 bases stayed unmatched. CDR3 length equals 15 residues.

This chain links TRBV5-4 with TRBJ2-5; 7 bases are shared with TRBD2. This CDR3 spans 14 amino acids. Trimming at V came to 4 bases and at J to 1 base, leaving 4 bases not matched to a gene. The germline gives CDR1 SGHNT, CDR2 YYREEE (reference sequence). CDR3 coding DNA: TGTGCCAGCAGCGAGGGAGGGCCCCAAGAGACCCAGTACTTC. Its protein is CASSEGGPQETQYF.

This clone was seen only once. In DNA, the CDR3 is TGCGCCAGCAGTGAGAGGGGCGGGGCAGGGTCCCCCTACGAGCAGTACTTC. It translates to CASSERGGAGSPYEQYF. The chain carries TRBV10-2 and TRBJ2-7; D perhaps matches TRBD2 (6 bases). The V gene's germline CDR1 is WSHSY and CDR2 SAAADI. This CDR3 is 17 amino acids long. V was pared by 2 bases and J by 2 bases, with 19 bases between.

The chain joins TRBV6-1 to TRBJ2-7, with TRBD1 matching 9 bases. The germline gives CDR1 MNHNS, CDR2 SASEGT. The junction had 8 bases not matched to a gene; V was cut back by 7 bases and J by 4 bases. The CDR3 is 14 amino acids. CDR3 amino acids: CASIRGTGRYEQYF. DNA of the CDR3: TGTGCCAGCATCCGCGGGACAGGGAGATACGAGCAGTACTTC.

The CDR3 DNA reads TGTGCCAGCAGCTCAACCCGGGGAGGTGAAAAACTGTTTTTT. It codes for CASSSTRGGEKLFF. This rearrangement joins TRBV11-3 to TRBJ1-4; D remains unclear. The length of the CDR3 is 14 residues. Germline values: CDR1 SGHNT, CDR2 YENEEA. Trimming cost V 4 bases and J 7 bases, with 13 bases left between them.

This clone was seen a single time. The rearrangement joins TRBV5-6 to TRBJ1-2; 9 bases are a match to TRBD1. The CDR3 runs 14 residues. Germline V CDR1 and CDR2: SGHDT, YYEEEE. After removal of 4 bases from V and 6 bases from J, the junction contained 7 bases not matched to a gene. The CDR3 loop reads CASSRGQGWNGYTF. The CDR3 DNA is TGTGCCAGCAGCCGGGGACAGGGCTGGAATGGCTACACCTTC.

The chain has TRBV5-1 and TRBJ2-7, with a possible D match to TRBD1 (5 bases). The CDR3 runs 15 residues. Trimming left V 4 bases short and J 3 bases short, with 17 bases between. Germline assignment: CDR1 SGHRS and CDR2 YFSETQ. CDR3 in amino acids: CASSLTRADDYEQYF. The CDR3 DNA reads TGCGCCAGCAGCCTCACCAGGGCGGACGACTACGAGCAGTACTTC.

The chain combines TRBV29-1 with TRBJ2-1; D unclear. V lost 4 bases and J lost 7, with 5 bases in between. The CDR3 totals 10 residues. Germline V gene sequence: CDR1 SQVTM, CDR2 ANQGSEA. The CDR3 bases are TGCAGCGTTGCCGAGAATGAGCAGTTCTTC. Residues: CSVAENEQFF.

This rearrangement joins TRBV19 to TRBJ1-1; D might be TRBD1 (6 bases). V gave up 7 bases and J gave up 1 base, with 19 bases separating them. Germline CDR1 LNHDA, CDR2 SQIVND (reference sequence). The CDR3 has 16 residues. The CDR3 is CASILRGRTGNTEAFF. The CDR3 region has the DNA TGTGCCAGTATTTTGCGGGGGCGGACTGGGAACACTGAAGCTTTCTTT.

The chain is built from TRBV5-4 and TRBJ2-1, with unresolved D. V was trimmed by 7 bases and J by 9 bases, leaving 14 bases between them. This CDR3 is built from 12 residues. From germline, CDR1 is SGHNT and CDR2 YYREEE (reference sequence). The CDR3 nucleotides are TGTGCCAGCGAACCGTTGAGTGGTGAGCAGTTCTTC. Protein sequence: CASEPLSGEQFF. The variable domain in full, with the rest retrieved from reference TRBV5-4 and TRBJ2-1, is ETGVTQSPTHLIKTRGQQVTLRCSSQSGHNTVSWYQQALGQGPQFIFQYYREEENGRGNFPPRFSGLQFPNYSSELNVNALELDDSALYLCASEPLSGEQFFGPGTRLTVL.

CDR3 sequence (DNA): TGCGCCAGCAGCTCCAACTCCGGGACAGGGGGTGGTGAGACCCAGTACTTC. Translated, it gives CASSSNSGTGGGETQYF. The chain combines TRBV5-1 with TRBJ2-5, with 11 bases aligning to TRBD1. The CDR3 is made up of 17 amino acids. Germline CDR1 and CDR2: SGHRS and YFSETQ. Trimming cost V 3 bases and J 5 bases; bases outside gene matches: 12.

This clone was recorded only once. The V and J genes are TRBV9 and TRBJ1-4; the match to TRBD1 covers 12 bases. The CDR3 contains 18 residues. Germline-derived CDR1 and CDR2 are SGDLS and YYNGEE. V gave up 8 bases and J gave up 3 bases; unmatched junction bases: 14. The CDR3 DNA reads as TGTGCCAGGTCAATCCGCGGGGACAGGGGGCTAGCTAATGAAAAACTGTTTTTT. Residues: CARSIRGDRGLANEKLFF.

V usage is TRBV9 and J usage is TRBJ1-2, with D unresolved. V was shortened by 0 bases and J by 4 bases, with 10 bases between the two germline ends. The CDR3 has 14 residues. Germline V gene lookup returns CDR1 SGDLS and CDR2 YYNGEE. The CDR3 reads CASSVEERGYGYTF. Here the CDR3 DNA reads TGTGCCAGCAGCGTAGAGGAGCGGGGCTATGGCTACACCTTC.

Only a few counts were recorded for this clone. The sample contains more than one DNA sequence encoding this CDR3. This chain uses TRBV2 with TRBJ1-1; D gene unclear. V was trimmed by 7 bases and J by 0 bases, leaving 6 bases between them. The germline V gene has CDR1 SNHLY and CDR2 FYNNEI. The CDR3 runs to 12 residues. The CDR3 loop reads CASNRLNTEAFF. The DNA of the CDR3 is TGTGCCAGCAATCGTTTGAACACTGAAGCTTTCTTT.

The CDR3 DNA follows: TGTGCCAGCGTAGCGGATAGCTCCTACAATGAGCAGTTCTTC. It specifies CASVADSSYNEQFF. The genes are TRBV7-9 and TRBJ2-1, with D possibly TRBD2 on 6 matching bases. The CDR3 is 14 amino acids. Trimming took off 8 bases at V and 0 bases at J, with 11 bases between the two ends. CDR1 SEHNR and CDR2 FQNEAQ come from the germline V gene (reference sequence).

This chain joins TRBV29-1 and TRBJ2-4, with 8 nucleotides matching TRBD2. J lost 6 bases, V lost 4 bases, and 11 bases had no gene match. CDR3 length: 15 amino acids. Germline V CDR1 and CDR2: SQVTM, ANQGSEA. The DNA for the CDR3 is TGCAGCGTTGTGGGTTTAACGGGAGGGCGAAACATTCAGTACTTC. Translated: CSVVGLTGGRNIQYF.

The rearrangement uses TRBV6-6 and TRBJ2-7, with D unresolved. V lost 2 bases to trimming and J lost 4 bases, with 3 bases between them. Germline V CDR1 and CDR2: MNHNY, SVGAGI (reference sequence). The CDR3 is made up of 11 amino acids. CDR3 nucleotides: TGTGCCAGCAGTTACCGGTACGAGCAGTACTTC. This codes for CASSYRYEQYF.

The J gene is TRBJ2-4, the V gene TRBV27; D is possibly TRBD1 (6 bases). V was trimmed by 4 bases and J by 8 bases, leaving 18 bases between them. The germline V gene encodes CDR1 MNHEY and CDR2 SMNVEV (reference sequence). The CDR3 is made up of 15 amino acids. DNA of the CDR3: TGTGCCAGCAGTTCCCCCGGGACATTGGGTGACATTCAGTACTTC. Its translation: CASSSPGTLGDIQYF.